This entry features one TCR beta chain sequence. The method was immunoSEQ multiplex PCR; TCRdb's version includes in-frame clones alone and lacks a portion of them. Counted here are 70,000 or so clones, about 90% occurring once; the ten biggest clones make up roughly 4.7%. These data are taken from a study of PD-L1 blockade in urothelial cancer. Study details: Of some 29 patients, twenty-five were males with bladder-origin urothelial cancer.

As for time point: pretreatment peripheral blood. V was clipped by 3 bases and J by 1 base, with 10 bases between them. The CDR3 length is 14 residues. Germline CDR1 reads SNHLY; CDR2 reads FYNNEI. The origin of this receptor is a man in his 70s with urothelial cancer. The rearrangement uses TRBV2 and TRBJ2-7; a weak D match, TRBD1 (6 bases). The sample in question was PBMCs, obtained around atezolizumab (anti-PD-L1) treatment. CDR3 DNA: TGTGCCAGCAGTGAGACAGGATGGTCCTACGAGCAGTACTTC. It encodes CASSETGWSYEQYF.